This T cell receptor (delta chain) was documented in a study of γδ T cells in repeated Plasmodium falciparum infection. Gammadelta T cells were flow-sorted from PBMC into Vgamma9/Vdelta2+ and Vdelta2-negative populations for bulk analysis. TCRdb re-called clones from the multiplex PCR reads using CATT. The sample lists around 89,000 delta-chain clones, almost 1.5% occurring once. Per the germline V gene, CDR1 is TSWWSYY and CDR2 is QGS. The CDR3 sequence is 19 residues long. With V trimmed by 6 bases and J by 9 bases, 22 bases remained unmatched. There are many counts of this clone. The sequenced sample consisted of gamma-delta T cells from blood. The genes are TRDV1 and TRDJ1; 13 bases fit TRDD3. The TCR comes from a pool of human donors (malaria-infected and uninfected, not separated). The chain's CDR3 is CALGASKPSPDWGIRELIF. The CDR3 bases are TGTGCTCTTGGTGCATCCAAGCCTTCCCCCGACTGGGGGATACGGGAACTCATCTTT.